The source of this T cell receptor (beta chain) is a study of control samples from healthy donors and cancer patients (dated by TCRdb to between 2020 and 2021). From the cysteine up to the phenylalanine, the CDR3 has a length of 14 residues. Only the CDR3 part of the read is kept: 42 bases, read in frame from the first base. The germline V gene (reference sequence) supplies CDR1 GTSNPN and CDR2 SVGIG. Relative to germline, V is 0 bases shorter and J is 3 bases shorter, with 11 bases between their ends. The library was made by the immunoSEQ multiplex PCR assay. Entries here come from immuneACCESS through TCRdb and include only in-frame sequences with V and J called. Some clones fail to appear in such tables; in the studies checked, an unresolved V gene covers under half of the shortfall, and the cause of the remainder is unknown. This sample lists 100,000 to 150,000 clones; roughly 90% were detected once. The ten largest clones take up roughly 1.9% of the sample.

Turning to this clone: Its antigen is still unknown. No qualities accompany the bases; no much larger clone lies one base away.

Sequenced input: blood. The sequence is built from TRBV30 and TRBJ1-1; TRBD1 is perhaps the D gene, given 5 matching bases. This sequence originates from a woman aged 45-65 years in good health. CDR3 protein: CAWSVWGSYTEAFF. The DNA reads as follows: TGTGCCTGGAGTGTTTGGGGGTCGTACACTGAAGCTTTCTTT.